This T cell receptor beta chain was identified during a study of OX40 agonist ivuxolimab in advanced cancers. The table came from immunoSEQ multiplex PCR; TCRdb's copy has only in-frame clones and leaves some out. The sample holds tens of thousands of clones, just under 80% seen once. This CDR3 contains 14 residues. Trimming stripped 4 bases from V and 2 bases from J, with 13 bases between. Per the germline V gene, CDR1 is SGHTS and CDR2 is YDEGEE. This receptor was taken from an adult with an advanced solid tumor such as melanoma, head and neck, liver or kidney cancer. This sequence joins TRBV5-8 and TRBJ2-7; D tentatively fits TRBD1 or TRBD2 (5 bases each). The specimen comprised CD4+ or CD8+ T cells sorted from blood, sampled in a trial of the OX40 agonist ivuxolimab. CDR3 nucleotide sequence: TGTGCCAGCAGCCGAATAATGGGGGCCTACGAGCAGTACTTC. It encodes CASSRIMGAYEQYF.